One and the same sample provided the 30 T cell receptor beta chains below, sequenced in a study of CD8 T cells in ankylosing spondylitis. General study results and limits: In ankylosing spondylitis blood, a motif of roughly eight highly homologous TCR beta variants appeared characteristic.

TCRdb called the 5' RACE reads again in MiXCR, with one record for every CDR3 protein. The sample lists under 950,000 distinct CDR3 sequences, 15% to 20% seen once, with about 19% in the top ten. Antigens for these TCRs are unknown. Sequences were obtained from blood, either unsorted or a sorted T cell fraction (not recorded which). These receptors were collected from a male donor with ankylosing spondylitis.

The table lists this clonotype with a few counts. V gene TRBV20-1 combines with J gene TRBJ2-1; the match to TRBD2 covers 10 bases. Germline V gene lookup returns CDR1 DFQATT and CDR2 SNEGSKA (reference sequence). Trimming removed 5 bases from V and 15 bases from J; junction bases left unmatched: 16. The CDR3 is made up of 14 amino acids. CDR3 in DNA: TGCAGTGCTGAGCGGGGGGGCGGTACTTGGGGAGTGTTCTTC. It is translated as CSAERGGGTWGVFF.

J is TRBJ2-2 and V is TRBV28, with TRBD2 as a possible D gene (6 bases). Trimming pared 4 bases from V and 6 bases from J, leaving 24 bases between. Germline-derived CDR1 and CDR2 are MDHEN and SYDVKM. The CDR3 has 18 residues. Written as DNA, the CDR3 is TGTGCCAGCAGTTCCGCGGGTAGCGGTAAATCTAGCGCCGGGGAGCTGTTTTTT. Protein product: CASSSAGSGKSSAGELFF.

Points on this clonotype: A read error may account for a junction end that differs from germline. The V and J genes are TRBV20-1 and TRBJ1-4, with 9 bases that match TRBD1. The CDR3 contains 17 residues. The V gene's germline CDR1 is DFQATT and CDR2 SNEGSKA (reference sequence). CDR3 coding DNA: TGCTGTGCTAGAGATCGAATTCGCGGGACAGGGAATGAAAAACTGTTTTTT. It is translated as CCARDRIRGTGNEKLFF.

This clonotype was detected ten times or more. This chain joins TRBV6-2 or TRBV6-3 and TRBJ1-1; TRBD1 agrees at 9 bases. CDR3 size: 15 residues. J was trimmed by 0 bases and V by 5 bases; bases with no gene match: 4. The germline V gene has CDR1 MNHEY and CDR2 SVGEGT. For the CDR3, the DNA is TGTGCCAGCAGTACCTGGGACAGGGTGAACACTGAAGCTTTCTTT. It specifies CASSTWDRVNTEAFF.

J is TRBJ1-2 and V is TRBV30, with D perhaps TRBD1 (5 bases). Germline V gene lookup returns CDR1 GTSNPN and CDR2 SVGIG (reference sequence). The V end lost 4 bases, the J end lost 4 bases, and 13 bases lay between the germline ends. CDR3 size: 13 residues. The CDR3 sequence is CAWIKGALYGYTF. CDR3 coding DNA: TGTGCCTGGATAAAAGGGGCACTCTATGGCTACACCTTC.

This clonotype came up a few times. The chain joins TRBV5-1 to TRBJ2-5, with D perhaps matching TRBD1 (6 bases). V was clipped by 3 bases and J by 3 bases, with 15 bases between them. This CDR3 spans 15 amino acids. Germline V gene lookup returns CDR1 SGHRS and CDR2 YFSETQ. The CDR3 reads CASSYLLGGEETQYF. In DNA, the CDR3 is TGCGCCAGCAGCTACTTACTAGGGGGAGAAGAGACCCAGTACTTC.

The gene calls are TRBV6-1 and TRBJ1-5; TRBD1 agrees at 7 bases. With 11 bases clipped from V and 4 bases from J, the junction kept 11 bases outside the gene matches. The CDR3 runs to 14 residues. CDR1 is MNHNS and CDR2 is SASEGT in the germline V gene. CDR3 amino acids: CAGAGGDRNQPQHF. CDR3 coding DNA: TGTGCCGGAGCAGGCGGGGACAGAAATCAGCCCCAGCATTTT.

The rearrangement uses TRBV24-1 and TRBJ1-5; D remains ambiguous. V lost 3 bases and J lost 9, with 17 bases in between. The CDR3 spans 15 residues. The germline gives CDR1 KGHDR, CDR2 SFDVKD. CDR3 region: CATSDTGPGQPPQHF. CDR3 nucleotide sequence: TGTGCCACCAGTGATACCGGGCCCGGGCAGCCGCCCCAGCATTTT.

The sample holds a few counts of this clonotype. The chain couples TRBV6-2 or TRBV6-3 to TRBJ2-7; D gene unclear. The V gene's germline CDR1 is MNHEY and CDR2 SVGEGT. V was cut by 10 bases and J by 0 bases, with 10 bases left in between. The CDR3 extends over 12 amino acids. The CDR3 sequence is CAMTELSYEQYF. CDR3 bases: TGTGCCATGACGGAGCTCTCCTACGAGCAGTACTTC.

This clonotype has only a few counts. V and J are TRBV2 and TRBJ1-1; 8 bases map to TRBD1. CDR3 length equals 14 residues. The V gene end was trimmed by 9 bases and the J gene end by 5 bases; junction bases not matched to a gene: 11. Germline V gives CDR1 SNHLY, CDR2 FYNNEI. CDR3 sequence reads: CASRKGQGATEAFF. The CDR3 nucleotides read TGTGCCAGTCGGAAAGGTCAGGGGGCGACTGAAGCTTTCTTT. The variable domain in full, with the rest retrieved from reference TRBV2 and TRBJ1-1, is EPEVTQTPSHQVTQMGQEVILRCVPISNHLYFYWYRQILGQKVEFLVSFYNNEISEKSEIFDDQFSVERPDGSNFTLKIRSTKLEDSAMYFCASRKGQGATEAFFGQGTRLTVV.

The gene calls are TRBV18 and TRBJ2-7, with 10 positions matching TRBD2. From germline, CDR1 is KGHSH and CDR2 LQKENI. The V and J ends lost 4 bases and 3 bases, in that order; junction bases with no gene match: 6. The CDR3 has 15 amino acids. CDR3 bases: TGTGCCAGCTCACAACCGGGACTAGCGTTCTACGAGCAGTACTTC. Translating it yields CASSQPGLAFYEQYF.

This chain joins TRBV4-2 and TRBJ2-7, with TRBD2 matching 10 bases. After removal of 0 bases from V and 6 bases from J, the junction contained 8 bases not matched to a gene. This CDR3 region has 16 residues. Germline assignment: CDR1 LGHNA and CDR2 YNFKEQ. The CDR3 sequence is CASSQELAGVTSEQYF. CDR3 bases: TGTGCCAGCAGCCAAGAGCTAGCGGGAGTAACATCCGAGCAGTACTTC.

The V call is TRBV19, the J call TRBJ2-7; D uncertain. Trimming removed 2 bases at V and 2 bases at J, with 7 bases between. The germline V gene has CDR1 LNHDA and CDR2 SQIVND (reference sequence). The CDR3 contains 13 residues. The DNA for the CDR3 is TGTGCCAGTAGTATACTTTTGGCCTACGAGCAGTACTTC. This codes for CASSILLAYEQYF.

This clonotype has only a few counts. A much larger clone lies a single base off, so this may be a read error. The genes are TRBV12-3 or TRBV12-4 and TRBJ2-1; no clear D gene. This CDR3 spans 11 amino acids. With 1 base removed from V and 8 bases from J, the gap between germline ends came to 3 bases. The CDR3 nucleotides read TGTGCCAGCAGTTTAGACCATGAGCAGTTCTTC. This translates into CASSLDHEQFF.

Only a few counts were recorded for this clonotype. The chain recombines TRBV9 with TRBJ1-1; D might be TRBD1 (6 bases). The CDR3 runs 16 residues. Trimming left V 3 bases short and J 4 bases short, with 19 bases between. The germline CDR1 and CDR2 sequences are SGDLS and YYNGEE. In DNA, the CDR3 is TGTGCCAGCAGCGCCCTCGTAAGCTTGACAGGCACTGAAGCTTTCTTT. Its translation: CASSALVSLTGTEAFF.

The J gene is TRBJ2-1, the V gene TRBV12-3 or TRBV12-4; 8 positions agree with TRBD1. The CDR3 runs 15 residues. V shed 6 bases, J shed 13 bases, and the junction held 17 bases outside the gene matches. CDR3 in amino acids: CASSTGTGGSHNQFF. DNA for the CDR3: TGTGCCAGCAGCACCGGGACAGGAGGCTCCCATAACCAGTTCTTC.

V gene TRBV20-1 combines with J gene TRBJ2-2; D is undetermined. Trimming removed 1 base at V and 8 bases at J, with 11 bases between. The CDR3 loop spans 13 amino acids. The germline CDR1 and CDR2 sequences are DFQATT and SNEGSKA (reference sequence). CDR3 DNA: TGCAGTGCTAGAGCCCAGCCGAGTGGGGAGCTGTTTTTT. It codes for CSARAQPSGELFF.

To note about this clonotype: A much larger clonotype is one base distant, so this may be a read error. The chain recombines TRBV27 with TRBJ2-7, with 8 nucleotides matching TRBD1. Trimming removed 5 bases from V and 6 bases from J; junction bases left unmatched: 3. This CDR3 is built from 12 residues. The germline CDR1 and CDR2 sequences are MNHEY and SMNVEV (reference sequence). The CDR3 region has the DNA TGTGCCAGCAGTACGACAGGGGCCGAGCAGTACTTC. Translated, it gives CASSTTGAEQYF.

Here the CDR3 reads CATSDLGSGSLNEQFF. In nucleotides, the CDR3 is TGTGCCACCAGTGACCTTGGCAGCGGGAGTCTTAATGAGCAGTTCTTC. The chain uses TRBV24-1 and TRBJ2-1, with TRBD2 matching over 8 bases. Germline assignment: CDR1 KGHDR and CDR2 SFDVKD. The length of the CDR3 is 16 residues. The J segment lost 7 bases and the V segment lost 4 bases, leaving 11 bases of the junction unmatched.

V is TRBV7-9 and J is TRBJ1-1; the D gene is possibly TRBD1 (6 bases). In germline, CDR1 is SEHNR, CDR2 FQNEAQ (reference sequence). The CDR3 spans 16 residues. The V end was cut by 4 bases, the J end by 4 bases, with 19 bases between. The CDR3 coding sequence is TGTGCCAGCAGCTCCCGACAGGCCGGGTGGGCCACTGAAGCTTTCTTT. Translation gives CASSSRQAGWATEAFF. Together with reference TRBV7-9 and TRBJ1-1, the CDR3 gives the full variable domain: DTGVSQNPRHKITKRGQNVTFRCDPISEHNRLYWYRQTLGQGPEFLTYFQNEAQLEKSRLLSDRFSAERPKGSFSTLEIQRTEQGDSAMYLCASSSRQAGWATEAFFGQGTRLTVV.

This clonotype was seen once. The chain employs TRBV6-5 and TRBJ2-7; unclear D gene. Between the trimmed V and J ends, which lost 2 bases and 2 bases, there was a span of 10 bases. Germline values: CDR1 MNHEY, CDR2 SVGAGI. CDR3 length equals 14 residues. The CDR3 DNA reads TGTGCCAGCAGTTACCGCGACGCAACCTACGAGCAGTACTTC. Protein product: CASSYRDATYEQYF.

In nucleotides, the CDR3 is TGCGCCAGCAGCTTGGTCATCGGGACGTCTTACGAGCAGTACTTC. It yields the protein CASSLVIGTSYEQYF. This rearrangement joins TRBV5-1 to TRBJ2-7; D may correspond to TRBD1 or TRBD2 (5 bases each). CDR3 length: 15 amino acids. Germline CDR1 reads SGHRS; CDR2 reads YFSETQ. V was pared by 0 bases and J by 4 bases, with 14 bases between.

This clonotype was recorded a few times. V is TRBV3-1 and J is TRBJ1-1, with 8 bases lining up with TRBD1. The CDR3 runs 16 residues. Germline trimming cut 1 base from V and 4 bases from J; bases unmatched to any gene: 8. Germline assignment: CDR1 LGHDT and CDR2 YNNKEL (reference sequence). In nucleotides, the CDR3 is TGTGCCAGCAGCCAAGTCGGGGACAGGTCGTCCACTGAAGCTTTCTTT. Translating gives CASSQVGDRSSTEAFF. The entire variable domain, with the rest obtained from reference TRBV3-1 and TRBJ1-1, is as follows: DTAVSQTPKYLVTQMGNDKSIKCEQNLGHDTMYWYKQDSKKFLKIMFSYNNKELIINETVPNRFSPKSPDKAHLNLHINSLELGDSAVYFCASSQVGDRSSTEAFFGQGTRLTVV.

This rearrangement joins TRBV19 to TRBJ1-1, with a tentative D call TRBD1 (6 bases). CDR3 length equals 14 residues. With 9 bases removed from V and 5 bases from J, the gap between germline ends came to 19 bases. The germline V gene encodes CDR1 LNHDA and CDR2 SQIVND (reference sequence). CDR3 amino acids: CASHSFTGYTEAFF. CDR3 in DNA: TGTGCCAGCCACAGCTTTACAGGGTATACTGAAGCTTTCTTT.

The chain has TRBV27 and TRBJ1-1; TRBD1 is a possible D gene (5 bases). V was pared by 8 bases and J by 5 bases, with 18 bases between. CDR3 length: 14 amino acids. CDR1 is MNHEY, CDR2 SMNVEV, per germline (reference sequence). CDR3 residues: CASASLLGDTEAFF. The CDR3 DNA reads TGTGCCAGCGCGTCCTTGTTGGGGGATACTGAAGCTTTCTTT.

This clonotype was seen more than once but under ten times. The chain combines TRBV24-1 with TRBJ1-1, with a weak D call TRBD1 (6 bases). Germline values: CDR1 KGHDR, CDR2 SFDVKD. The germline V and J ends were trimmed by 7 bases and 6 bases, with 14 bases remaining between them. CDR3 length: 13 residues. The CDR3 protein is CATRESGDSEAFF. For the CDR3, the DNA is TGTGCCACCAGAGAATCAGGGGATTCTGAAGCTTTCTTT.

The chain combines TRBV28 with TRBJ2-7, with TRBD2 matching 10 bases. V lost 6 bases and J lost 3; bases outside the gene matches: 17. Germline V gives CDR1 MDHEN, CDR2 SYDVKM. CDR3 length equals 18 residues. This CDR3 is CASSRGLAEGFESYEQYF. The CDR3 bases are TGTGCCAGCAGCCGTGGACTAGCGGAGGGCTTCGAGAGCTACGAGCAGTACTTC.

The chain couples TRBV24-1 to TRBJ2-3, with D unclear. Germline V lookup: CDR1 KGHDR, CDR2 SFDVKD. V lost 4 bases, J lost 3 bases, and 7 bases lay in between. CDR3 size: 13 residues. DNA of the CDR3: TGTGCCACCAGTGAAATTGGGACAGATACGCAGTATTTT. This codes for CATSEIGTDTQYF.

This clonotype came up a few times. The chain has TRBV29-1 and TRBJ1-1; perhaps TRBD1 as D (5 bases). Germline assignment: CDR1 SQVTM and CDR2 ANQGSEA. This CDR3 has 19 residues. Trimming stripped 8 bases from V and 0 bases from J, with 31 bases between. CDR3 sequence (DNA): TGCAGCTCGTTAGGGCAACGGGGGACCCGTACATTAATGAACACTGAAGCTTTCTTT. Encoded protein: CSSLGQRGTRTLMNTEAFF.

This clonotype was seen only a few times. V and J are TRBV15 and TRBJ1-1; a weak D match, TRBD1 (5 bases). V was cut by 0 bases and J by 1 base, with 15 bases left in between. CDR1 is LNHNV and CDR2 is YYDKDF in the germline V gene (reference sequence). The CDR3 has 17 residues. In nucleotides, the CDR3 is TGTGCCACCAGCAGAGATACGAACGGGGCTAGGAACACTGAAGCTTTCTTT. Translation gives CATSRDTNGARNTEAFF.